Listed below are T cell receptor beta chains from one sample, sequenced in a study of technical replicates of blood from several donors. Data came from immunoSEQ multiplex PCR; TCRdb stores just in-frame clones and leaves some out. The table lists around 83,000 clones, more than 90% of them singletons. The sequencing sample was made of T cells isolated from PBMCs. Receptors originate from a human donor in good health. Some clones in this sample may be carry-over from other donors' samples. The CDR3 runs from the conserved cysteine through the conserved F or W. D genes are given only for firm matches. For some rows the clone size is stated as once, few or many, or as a class when expanded; others skip it.

clone size | J gene | V gene | D gene | CDR3 DNA | CDR3 protein
. | TRBJ2-4 | TRBV5-4 | TRBD1 | TGTGCCAGCAGCTCCGGACAGGGGAACATTCAGTACTTC | CASSSGQGNIQYF
. | TRBJ2-7 | TRBV6-5 | TRBD1 | TGTGCCAGCAGTTACCTCCGGGACAGGCCCTACGAGCAGTACTTC | CASSYLRDRPYEQYF
. | TRBJ2-1 | TRBV28 | . | TGTGCCACCCAAACATACAATGAGCAGTTCTTC | CATQTYNEQFF
once | TRBJ1-5 | TRBV27 | TRBD1 | TGTGCCAGCAGTTGGGGCCCAGGGGGCCTTCAGCCCCAGCATTTT | CASSWGPGGLQPQHF
. | TRBJ1-1 | TRBV27 | . | TGTGCCAGCAGTTTATGGGGGGGGGCGAACACTGAAGCTTTCTTT | CASSLWGGANTEAFF
. | TRBJ1-1 | TRBV11-3 | . | TGTGCCAGCAGCTTAGCGGGGGGGAACACTGAAGCTTTCTTT | CASSLAGGNTEAFF
once | TRBJ1-5 | TRBV7-9 | TRBD1 | TGTGCCAGCAGCTTAGGGACAGGGGGAAGCAATCAGCCCCAGCATTTT | CASSLGTGGSNQPQHF
. | TRBJ2-3 | TRBV6-6 | TRBD2 | TGTGCCAGCAGTTATTATAGCGGGAGGTATACAGATACGCAGTATTTT | CASSYYSGRYTDTQYF
once | TRBJ2-7 | TRBV7-3 | TRBD1 | TGTGCCAGCAGCTTAGGGACAGGTTTATACGAGCAGTACTTC | CASSLGTGLYEQYF
. | TRBJ2-1 | TRBV7-6 | TRBD2 | TGTGCCAGCAGCTTAACCGGGACTAGCTCCTACAATGAGCAGTTCTTC | CASSLTGTSSYNEQFF
. | TRBJ1-4 | TRBV7-9 | . | TGTGCCAGCAGCTCCCGACAGGACGGTGAAAAACTGTTTTTT | CASSSRQDGEKLFF
once | TRBJ1-2 | TRBV27 | TRBD1 | TGTGCCACCAGGGGCTCGGCGGCAGGGGGCGCTTATGGCTACACCTTC | CATRGSAAGGAYGYTF
. | TRBJ2-7 | TRBV15 | TRBD1 | TGTGCCACCAGCAGAGGGACAGGGAACTTCCTACGTGCTGGGTACTTC | CATSRGTGNFLRAGYF
. | TRBJ2-3 | TRBV15 | . | TGTGCCACCAGCAAAAAGGAGGCAAGCACAGATACGCAGTATTTT | CATSKKEASTDTQYF
. | TRBJ1-1 | TRBV28 | TRBD1 | TGTGCCAGCAGTTTAGGCGGGACAGACACTGAAGCTTTCTTT | CASSLGGTDTEAFF
. | TRBJ1-1 | TRBV4-2 | . | TGTGCCAGCAGCCAAGGCTTAACATCGGGGGCTGAAGCTTTCTTT | CASSQGLTSGAEAFF
. | TRBJ2-7 | TRBV6-1 | TRBD2 | TGTGCCAGCAGGGGACTAGCGGGAGGGATGGACGAGCAGTACTTC | CASRGLAGGMDEQYF
. | TRBJ2-3 | TRBV28 | TRBD2 | TGTGCCAGCAGTCCTACCGGACTAGCGGGAGAAGACACAGATACGCAGTATTTT | CASSPTGLAGEDTDTQYF
. | TRBJ1-1 | TRBV4-3 | . | TGCGCCAGCAGCCAGACTAGTATCACGTACACTGAAGCTTTCTTT | CASSQTSITYTEAFF
. | TRBJ2-6 | TRBV4-1 | TRBD1 | TGCGCCAGCAGCTACGGGACAGGGAACTCTGGGGCCAACGTCCTGACTTTC | CASSYGTGNSGANVLTF
. | TRBJ2-5 | TRBV30 | . | TGTGCCTGGAGCGATACAGGGGAGACCCAGTACTTC | CAWSDTGETQYF
. | TRBJ2-7 | TRBV4-3 | TRBD2 | TGCGCCAGCAGCCAAACTAGCGGGACAAATTCCTACGAGCAGTACTTC | CASSQTSGTNSYEQYF
. | TRBJ1-3 | TRBV15 | . | TGTGCCACCAGCAGAGGGGAGGGAATCATATATTTT | CATSRGEGIIYF
. | TRBJ1-5 | TRBV7-2 | . | TGTGCCAGCAGCCCGGCCCGGGGGAGCAATCAGCCCCAGCATTTT | CASSPARGSNQPQHF
few | TRBJ2-7 | TRBV11-3 | . | TGTGCCAGCAGCTTAGATACAGGGTCGGACGAGCAGTACTTC | CASSLDTGSDEQYF
. | TRBJ1-4 | TRBV28 | TRBD1 | TGTGCCAGCAGCCCGGGACAGGGAGGGAATGAAAAACTGTTTTTT | CASSPGQGGNEKLFF
. | TRBJ1-2 | TRBV29-1 | . | TGCAGCGTTGTCGGGTATGGCTACACCTTC | CSVVGYGYTF
. | TRBJ2-6 | TRBV19 | . | TGTGCCAGTAGTTCGTTTCGGAGCTCTGGGGCCAACGTCCTGACTTTC | CASSSFRSSGANVLTF
. | TRBJ1-1 | TRBV7-9 | . | TGTGCCAGCAGCCTCTTAGGGACATCCTCGGCTAAAGACACTGAAGCTTTCTTT | CASSLLGTSSAKDTEAFF